This TCR beta chain was found in a study of cytomegalovirus exposure and HLA in healthy donors. CDR1 is MNHEY, CDR2 SMNVEV, per germline (reference sequence). V was pared by 2 bases and J by 0 bases, with 8 bases between. This CDR3 has 14 amino acids. 13 Jbeta primers and 60 Vbeta primers were used for the PCR. Here immunoSEQ multiplex PCR was the method, and the copy in TCRdb shows in-frame clones only, minus some. The data show under 150,000 clones, roughly four fifths seen once. About this clone: This same CDR3 is encoded by further DNA sequences in the sample.

The source is a female donor in good health and CMV-seropositive. V gene TRBV27 combines with J gene TRBJ2-7; the D is unclear. Source material: PBMCs. The CDR3 reads CASSLRRSSYEQYF. The CDR3 nucleotides read TGTGCCAGCAGTTTAAGGCGGAGCTCCTACGAGCAGTACTTC.